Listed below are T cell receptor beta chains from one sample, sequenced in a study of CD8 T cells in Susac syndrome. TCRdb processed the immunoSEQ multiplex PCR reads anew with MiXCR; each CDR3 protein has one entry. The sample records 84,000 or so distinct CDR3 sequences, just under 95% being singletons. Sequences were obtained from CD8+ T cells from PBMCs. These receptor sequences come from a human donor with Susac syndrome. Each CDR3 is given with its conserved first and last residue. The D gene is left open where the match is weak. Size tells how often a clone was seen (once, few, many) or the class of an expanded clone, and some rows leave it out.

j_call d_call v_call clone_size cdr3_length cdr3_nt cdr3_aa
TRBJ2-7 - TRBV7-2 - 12 TGTGCCAGCAGCCCCTCCGTGTTCGAGCAGTACTTC CASSPSVFEQYF
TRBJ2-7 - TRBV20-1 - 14 TGCAGTGCCGATGGTCGGGGACATACCTACGAGCAGTACTTC CSADGRGHTYEQYF
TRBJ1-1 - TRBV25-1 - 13 TGTGCCAGCAGTCTCCCAGGGAATACTGAAGCTTTCTTT CASSLPGNTEAFF
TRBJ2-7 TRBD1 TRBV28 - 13 TGTGCCAGCAGTTCGACAGGGACCTACGAGCAGTACTTC CASSSTGTYEQYF
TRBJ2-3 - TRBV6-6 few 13 TGTGCCAGCAGTTTGGGCAGCACAGATACGCAGTATTTT CASSLGSTDTQYF
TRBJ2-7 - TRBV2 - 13 TGTGCCAGCAGTGACGTGGGAATCTACGAGCAGTACTTC CASSDVGIYEQYF
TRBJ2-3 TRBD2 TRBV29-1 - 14 TGCAGCGTTGGGCTAGCGGGAGGATCGGATACGCAGTATTTT CSVGLAGGSDTQYF
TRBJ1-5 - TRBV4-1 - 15 TGCGCCAGCAGCCTACTTACAGGGTATGGCCAGCCCCAGCATTTT CASSLLTGYGQPQHF
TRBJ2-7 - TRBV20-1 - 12 TGCAGTGCTAGAGATAAGGTCTACGAGCAGTACTTC CSARDKVYEQYF
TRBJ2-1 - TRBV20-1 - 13 TGCAGTGCACTAGTGGTGGGAGAGGGTGAGCAGTTCTTC CSALVVGEGEQFF
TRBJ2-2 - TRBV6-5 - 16 TGTGCCAGCAGTTACTCGCAAAGCCGTAACACCGGGGAGCTGTTTTTT CASSYSQSRNTGELFF
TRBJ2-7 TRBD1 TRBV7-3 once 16 TGTGCCAGCAGGATTAACAGACAGGGGGATCCCTACGAGCAGTACTTC CASRINRQGDPYEQYF
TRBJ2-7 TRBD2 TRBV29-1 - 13 TGCAGCGTCTTAGCGGGAGCAGTCTACGAGCAGTACTTC CSVLAGAVYEQYF
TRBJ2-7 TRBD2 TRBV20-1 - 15 TGCAGTGCAGATGTTGAGCGGGGGGTCCACTACGAGCAGTACTTC CSADVERGVHYEQYF
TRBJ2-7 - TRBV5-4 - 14 TGTGCCAGCAGCTTGCGACAGGAAATAACGGAGCAGTACTTC CASSLRQEITEQYF
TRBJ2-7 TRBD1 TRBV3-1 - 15 TGTGCCAGCAGCCTCGGGACAGGGATTAGGTACGAGCAGTACTTC CASSLGTGIRYEQYF
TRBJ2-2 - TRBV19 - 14 TGTGCCAGTAGTATCACAGGGATAAGCGGGGAGCTGTTTTTT CASSITGISGELFF
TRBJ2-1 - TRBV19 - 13 TGTGCCAGTAGTGCGGGACCGATCAATGAGCAGTTCTTC CASSAGPINEQFF
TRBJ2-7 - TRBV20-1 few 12 TGCAGTGCTCGGACTGAAGGCTACGAGCAGTACTTC CSARTEGYEQYF
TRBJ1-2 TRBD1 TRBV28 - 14 TGTGCCAGCAGTCCCCGGACAGGAACCTATGGCTACACCTTC CASSPRTGTYGYTF
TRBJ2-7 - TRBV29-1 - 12 TGCAGCGTTGAAGGCCACTCCTACGAGCAGTACTTC CSVEGHSYEQYF
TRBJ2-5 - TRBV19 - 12 TGTGCCAGTAACGACGGGATGGAGACCCAGTACTTC CASNDGMETQYF
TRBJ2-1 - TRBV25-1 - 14 TGTGCCAGCACGAAGGGGCTGTATGACAATGAGCAGTTCTTC CASTKGLYDNEQFF
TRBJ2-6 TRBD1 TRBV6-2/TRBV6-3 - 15 TGTGCCAGCAGTTGGGACAGCTCTGGGGCCAACGTCCTGACTTTC CASSWDSSGANVLTF
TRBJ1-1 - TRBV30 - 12 TGTGCCTGGGGGGTCGTGAACACTGAAGCTTTCTTT CAWGVVNTEAFF
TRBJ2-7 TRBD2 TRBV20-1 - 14 TGCAGTGCTAATAGCGGGATTGGGTCGTACGAGCAGTACTTC CSANSGIGSYEQYF
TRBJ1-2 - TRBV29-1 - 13 TGCAGCGTTGAAGCTCCGGGGCCCTATGGCTACACCTTC CSVEAPGPYGYTF
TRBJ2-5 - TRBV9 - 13 TGTGCCAGCAGCGAGGGAGTTAAAGAGACCCAGTACTTC CASSEGVKETQYF
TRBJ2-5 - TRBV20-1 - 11 TGCAGTGCTTTGGGTATAGAGACCCAGTACTTC CSALGIETQYF
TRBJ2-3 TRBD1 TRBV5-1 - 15 TGCGCCAGCAGCCAATACAGGGGATTCACAGATACGCAGTATTTT CASSQYRGFTDTQYF
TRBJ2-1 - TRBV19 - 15 TGTGCCAGTAGGTATCGGGGAGCGTTGTCGAATGAGCAGTTCTTC CASRYRGALSNEQFF
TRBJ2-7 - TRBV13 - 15 TGTGCCAGCAGCTTAGGCCCGAGTTTATCCTACGAGCAGTACTTC CASSLGPSLSYEQYF
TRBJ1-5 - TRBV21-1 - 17 TGTGCCAGCAGCAAAGCACCCGGGACAGGGGTATACCAGCCCCAGCATTTT CASSKAPGTGVYQPQHF
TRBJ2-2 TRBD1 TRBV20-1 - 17 TGCAGCGCCAAGGAAAAGGACAGGGGGGACGAAACCGGGGAGCTGTTTTTT CSAKEKDRGDETGELFF
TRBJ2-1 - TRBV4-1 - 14 TGCGCCAGCATGACGGGGGGCGGAGGTAATGAGCAGTTCTTC CASMTGGGGNEQFF
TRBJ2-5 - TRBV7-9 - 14 TGTGCCAGCAGCCCGCTGGGGGCAGGGGAGACCCAGTACTTC CASSPLGAGETQYF
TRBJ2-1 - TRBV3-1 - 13 TGTGCCAGCAAAACGGACCTCCACAATGAGCAGTTCTTC CASKTDLHNEQFF